This TCR beta chain was recovered during a study of blood T cell repertoires in COVID-19. Study-wide context: The United States, Italy and Spain supplied acute and convalescent COVID-19 samples.

As handled by the study authors: Amplified reference gene primers provided the basis for estimating nucleated cell counts. Sequencing was performed with immunoSEQ multiplex PCR; in TCRdb, only in-frame clones are kept and a portion is missing. From that table come the V and J calls and clone size; the DNA was used to work out D and trimming. The sample carries over 55,000 clones, more than 75% recorded once. V gave up 3 bases and J gave up 2 bases; unmatched junction bases: 9. Germline CDR1 reads SGHRS; CDR2 reads YFSETQ. The CDR3 consists of 16 residues. The chain combines TRBV5-1 with TRBJ2-7, with 9 bases that match TRBD1. The receptor was isolated from a man aged 45-65 years with active COVID-19. The material sequenced was peripheral blood. The CDR3 DNA is TGCGCCAGCAGCTCGAAGGCGGGACAGGGCGCCTACGAGCAGTACTTC. Its translation: CASSSKAGQGAYEQYF.